Shown below are 10 T cell receptor beta chains from a single sample sequenced in a study of T cells in narcolepsy. Produced via immunoSEQ multiplex PCR; TCRdb's table is partial and in-frame only. The data hold under 25,000 clones, with about four fifths observed a single time. Sequencing was performed on CD45RA- memory CD4+ T cells from PBMCs. Receptors originate from a human donor with narcolepsy.

J is TRBJ1-2 and V is TRBV6-1; D gene unclear. The germline V gene encodes CDR1 MNHNS and CDR2 SASEGT. V lost 8 bases, J lost 0 bases, and 13 bases lay in between. This CDR3 spans 14 amino acids. The CDR3 is CASGRVVSNYGYTF. In DNA, the CDR3 is TGTGCCAGCGGGAGGGTAGTGTCTAACTATGGCTACACCTTC.

The chain has TRBV19 and TRBJ1-1; D is unclear. The CDR3 length is 14 residues. Looked up from germline, CDR1 is LNHDA and CDR2 is SQIVND (reference sequence). The V gene lost 0 bases and the J gene lost 0 bases, with 5 bases spanning the gap. This CDR3 is CASSIDRLNTEAFF. Written as DNA, the CDR3 is TGTGCCAGTAGTATAGATCGGTTGAACACTGAAGCTTTCTTT. Variable domain in full (rest from reference TRBV19 and TRBJ1-1): DGGITQSPKYLFRKEGQNVTLSCEQNLNHDAMYWYRQDPGQGLRLIYYSQIVNDFQKGDIAEGYSVSREKKESFPLTVTSAQKNPTAFYLCASSIDRLNTEAFFGQGTRLTVV.

This clone was observed a handful of times. The chain combines TRBV11-2 with TRBJ2-5; 8 nucleotides line up with TRBD2. CDR1 is SGHAT, CDR2 FQNNGV, per germline. The CDR3 covers 16 residues. Trimming took 5 bases from V and 2 from J; bases not matched to a gene: 10. The CDR3 sequence is CASSLGAGGQQETQYF. DNA of the CDR3: TGTGCCAGCAGCCTGGGGGCGGGAGGTCAGCAAGAGACCCAGTACTTC.

The chain joins TRBV7-3 to TRBJ2-3; D is uncertain. Trimming took off 3 bases at V and 4 bases at J, with 11 bases between the two ends. Germline lookup yields CDR1 SGHTA and CDR2 FQGTGA. The CDR3 length is 14 residues. Here the CDR3 reads CASSLTGGADTQYF. DNA of the CDR3: TGTGCCAGCAGCTTGACGGGTGGAGCAGATACGCAGTATTTT.

This rearrangement joins TRBV28 to TRBJ2-3; 8 bases line up with TRBD1. V shed 6 bases and J 3 bases; nucleotides not matched to a gene: 5. Germline-derived CDR1 and CDR2 are MDHEN and SYDVKM. This CDR3 comprises 14 residues. The CDR3 region has the DNA TGTGCCAGCAGGAGGACAGGGATAACAGATACGCAGTATTTT. It specifies CASRRTGITDTQYF.

The chain employs TRBV7-9 and TRBJ2-5; TRBD2 matches 9 bases. This CDR3 contains 14 residues. The trim removed 5 bases at V and 3 bases at J, leaving 4 bases unmatched. Germline assignment: CDR1 SEHNR and CDR2 FQNEAQ (reference sequence). CDR3 DNA sequence: TGTGCCAGCAGCGATAGCGGGAGCAAAGAGACCCAGTACTTC. Its translation: CASSDSGSKETQYF.

The chain joins TRBV12-5 to TRBJ2-2, with a tentative D call TRBD2 (6 bases). CDR1 and CDR2 (germline): LGHNT, FRNRAP. The V end was cut by 8 bases, the J end by 4 bases, with 14 bases between. This CDR3 comprises 14 residues. The CDR3: CASSREASTGELFF. CDR3 nucleotides: TGTGCTAGTTCTAGGGAGGCGAGCACCGGGGAGCTGTTTTTT.

The chain joins TRBV27 to TRBJ2-7; no firm D call. From germline, CDR1 is MNHEY and CDR2 SMNVEV (reference sequence). Trimming cost V 3 bases and J 2 bases, with 14 bases left between them. The CDR3 has 15 amino acids. The CDR3 here is CASSFRAGPPYEQYF. In DNA form, the CDR3 reads TGTGCCAGCAGTTTTAGGGCAGGTCCCCCCTACGAGCAGTACTTC.

This clone was found a few times. The chain employs TRBV6-1 and TRBJ1-2; no definite D call. CDR1 and CDR2 from the germline V gene are MNHNS and SASEGT. V was trimmed by 3 bases and J by 6 bases, leaving 14 bases between them. The CDR3 is made up of 14 amino acids. CDR3 nucleotides: TGTGCCAGCAGTGATCAGCCGGGGAGGGATGGCTACACCTTC. It yields the protein CASSDQPGRDGYTF.

This clone was counted a few times. The rearrangement joins TRBV4-3 to TRBJ2-3; 12 nucleotides agree with TRBD2. The junction had 6 bases not matched to a gene; V was cut back by 2 bases and J by 6 bases. The germline V gene encodes CDR1 LGHNA and CDR2 YSLEER. CDR3 length: 16 amino acids. The CDR3 DNA sequence: TGCGCCAGCAGCCAACTAGCGGGAGGGCGTATGGATACGCAGTATTTT. Residues: CASSQLAGGRMDTQYF.